The subject of this entry is one TCR beta chain. Method: immunoSEQ multiplex PCR; TCRdb's copy keeps in-frame clones and lacks some. The table has roughly 81,000 clones, about 85% seen once; the top ten hold approximately 3%. V trimming: 0 bases; J trimming: 4 bases; junction bases outside the gene matches: 0. The length of the CDR3 is 13 residues. Germline values: CDR1 SGHRS, CDR2 YFSETQ. The sample is drawn from a study of blood T cell repertoires in COVID-19. For the study at large: Spain, Italy and the United States supplied samples that represented acute and convalescent COVID-19.

This clonotype originated in a woman aged 80 or over with COVID-19, enrolled during active disease. The chain combines TRBV5-1 with TRBJ2-5, with 7 bases identical to TRBD1. Sequencing was performed on peripheral blood. The CDR3 protein is CASSLGQGETQYF. CDR3 sequence (DNA): TGCGCCAGCAGCTTGGGACAGGGAGAGACCCAGTACTTC.